These T cell receptor beta chains were read from a single sample in a study of blood T cell repertoires in COVID-19. TCRdb's table, derived via immunoSEQ multiplex PCR, lists solely in-frame clones and lacks some. This table holds about 270,000 clones, approximately 86% found once. Sequencing input: peripheral blood. The receptors were gathered from a woman in her 70s with COVID-19, enrolled during active disease. The CDR3 runs from the conserved cysteine through the conserved F or W. A D gene is named only where the DNA matches it firmly. A clone size is listed for some rows: how often the clone was seen (once, few, many), or a class if it is expanded.

-,TRBD1,TRBV5-1,TRBJ1-6,TGCGCCAGCAGCTTGGCGGGACAGGGGGTCTCACCCCTCCACTTT,CASSLAGQGVSPLHF
-,TRBD1,TRBV10-3,TRBJ1-4,TGTGCCATCAGCCCCGACAGGGTTGATAATGAAAAACTGTTTTTT,CAISPDRVDNEKLFF
-,TRBD2,TRBV7-2,TRBJ2-7,TGTGCCAGCAGCCCCCGGACTAGCGGGGCCTACGAGCAGTACTTC,CASSPRTSGAYEQYF
-,-,TRBV2,TRBJ2-1,TGTGCCAGCAGTGCCCCCATAGTAAATGAGCAGTTCTTC,CASSAPIVNEQFF
-,TRBD2,TRBV2,TRBJ2-5,TGTGCCAGCCGGCGCCGGGGGGGCGGGTACTTC,CASRRRGGGYF
-,-,TRBV14,TRBJ2-5,TGTGCCAGCAGCCGGCAGCGGGAGACCCAGTACTTC,CASSRQRETQYF
many,-,TRBV28,TRBJ1-3,TGTGCCAGCAGTCTGACAACCGGAAACACCATATATTTT,CASSLTTGNTIYF
-,TRBD1,TRBV27,TRBJ2-7,TGTGCCAGCAGTGCTCCTCGGGCAGGGGGTTCCTACGAGCAGTACTTC,CASSAPRAGGSYEQYF
-,-,TRBV18,TRBJ2-1,TGTGCCAGCTCACCAGAGGGAGGGGGCAATGAGCAGTTCTTC,CASSPEGGGNEQFF
-,-,TRBV6-6,TRBJ2-7,TGTGCCAGCAGTGCCACAGGGTCCTACGAGCAGTACTTC,CASSATGSYEQYF
-,-,TRBV2,TRBJ1-4,TGTGCCAGCAGTGGTGGGGGCGCTCGGACAACTAATGAAAAACTGTTTTTT,CASSGGGARTTNEKLFF
-,-,TRBV5-1,TRBJ2-2,TGCGCCAGCTTTGGGGGGGGGCGCAACACCGGGGAGCTGTTTTTT,CASFGGGRNTGELFF
-,-,TRBV4-1,TRBJ2-1,TGCGCCAGCAGCCCTCAGGGGAATGAGCAGTTCTTC,CASSPQGNEQFF
once,-,TRBV11-2,TRBJ1-6,TGTGCCAGCAGCCCATCAAGTACATCCCCGGGTAATTCACCCCTCCACTTT,CASSPSSTSPGNSPLHF
-,-,TRBV5-6,TRBJ1-3,TGTGCCAGCAGCTCGCCCGGGGGGCAAGGAAACACCATATATTTT,CASSSPGGQGNTIYF
-,-,TRBV24-1,TRBJ1-5,TGTGCCACCAGTGATATAGGAGGGAGTCAGCCCCAGCATTTT,CATSDIGGSQPQHF
once,TRBD2,TRBV10-3,TRBJ2-7,TGTGCCATCAGTGGATGGGAGGGTTTCTCCTACGAGCAGTACTTC,CAISGWEGFSYEQYF
-,-,TRBV5-1,TRBJ2-7,TGCGCCAGCAGCTTTCAAATAGGCGACACCCACGAGCAGTACTTC,CASSFQIGDTHEQYF
-,-,TRBV21-1,TRBJ2-3,TGTGCCAGCAGCACCGGACAGGCAAACACAGATACGCAGTATTTT,CASSTGQANTDTQYF
-,TRBD1,TRBV30,TRBJ1-6,TGTGCCTGGGGGACAGGAAGCTCACCCCTCCACTTT,CAWGTGSSPLHF
-,-,TRBV28,TRBJ2-3,TGTGCCAGCAGTCCCCGCGGTAGCACAGATACGCAGTATTTT,CASSPRGSTDTQYF
-,TRBD1,TRBV5-1,TRBJ1-1,TGCGCCAGCAGCTCCCAGACAGGGGCCACTGAAGCTTTCTTT,CASSSQTGATEAFF